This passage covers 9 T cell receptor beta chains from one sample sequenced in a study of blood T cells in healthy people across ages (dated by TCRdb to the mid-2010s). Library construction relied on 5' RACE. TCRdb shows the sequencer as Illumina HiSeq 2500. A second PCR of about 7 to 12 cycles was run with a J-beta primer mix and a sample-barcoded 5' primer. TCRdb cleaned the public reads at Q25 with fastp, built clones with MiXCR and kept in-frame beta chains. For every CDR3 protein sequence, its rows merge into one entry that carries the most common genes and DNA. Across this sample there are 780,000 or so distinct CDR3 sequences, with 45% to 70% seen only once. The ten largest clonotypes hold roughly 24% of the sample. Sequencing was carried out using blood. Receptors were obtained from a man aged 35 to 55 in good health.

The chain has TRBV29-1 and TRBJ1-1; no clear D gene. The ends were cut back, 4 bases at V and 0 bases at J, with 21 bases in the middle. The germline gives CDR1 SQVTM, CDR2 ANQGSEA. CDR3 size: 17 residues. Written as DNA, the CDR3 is TGCAGCGTTGTTTCGCTGGCGGGCCCCATTATGAACACTGAAGCTTTCTTT. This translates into CSVVSLAGPIMNTEAFF.

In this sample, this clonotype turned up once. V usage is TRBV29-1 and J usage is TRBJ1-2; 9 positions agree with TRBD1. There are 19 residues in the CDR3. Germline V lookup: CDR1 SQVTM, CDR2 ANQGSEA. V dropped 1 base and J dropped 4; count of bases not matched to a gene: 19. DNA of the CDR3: TGCAGCGTTGAAGCTGGGACAGGGCTCAATAAGAGGTTCGGCTATGGCTACACCTTC. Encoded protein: CSVEAGTGLNKRFGYGYTF.

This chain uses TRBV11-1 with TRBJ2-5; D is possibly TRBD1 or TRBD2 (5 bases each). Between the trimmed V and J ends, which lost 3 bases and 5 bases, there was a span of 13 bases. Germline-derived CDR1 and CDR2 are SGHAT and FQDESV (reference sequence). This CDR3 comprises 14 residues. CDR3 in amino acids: CASSLGPLVETQYF. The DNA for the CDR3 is TGTGCCAGCAGCTTGGGACCGCTTGTGGAGACCCAGTACTTC. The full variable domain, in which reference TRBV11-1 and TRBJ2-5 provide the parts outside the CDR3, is EAEVAQSPRYKITEKSQAVAFWCDPISGHATLYWYRQILGQGPELLVQFQDESVVDDSQLPKDRFSAERLKGVDSTLKIQPAELGDSAMYLCASSLGPLVETQYFGPGTRLLVL.

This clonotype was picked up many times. This CDR3 reads CATSRQNYGYTF. As DNA, the CDR3 is TGTGCCACCAGCAGACAGAACTATGGCTACACCTTC. The J gene is TRBJ1-2, the V gene TRBV15; no clear D gene. V lost 2 bases to trimming and J lost 2 bases, with 3 bases between them. There are 12 residues in the CDR3. Germline lookup yields CDR1 LNHNV and CDR2 YYDKDF (reference sequence).

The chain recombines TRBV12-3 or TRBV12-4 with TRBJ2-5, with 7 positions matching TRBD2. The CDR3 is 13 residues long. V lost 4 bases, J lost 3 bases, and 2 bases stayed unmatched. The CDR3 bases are TGTGCCAGCAGTTGGGGAGGGGAAGAGACCCAGTACTTC. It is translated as CASSWGGEETQYF.

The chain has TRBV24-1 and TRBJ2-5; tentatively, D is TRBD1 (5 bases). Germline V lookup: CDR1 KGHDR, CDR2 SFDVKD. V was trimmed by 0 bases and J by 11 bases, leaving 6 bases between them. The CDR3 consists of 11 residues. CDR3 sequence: CATSDLGAQYF. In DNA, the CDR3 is TGTGCCACCAGTGATTTGGGGGCACAGTACTTC.

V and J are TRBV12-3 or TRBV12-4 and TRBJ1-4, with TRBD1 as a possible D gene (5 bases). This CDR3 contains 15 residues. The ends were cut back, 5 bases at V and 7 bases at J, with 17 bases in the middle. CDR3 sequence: CASSLPEGLVEKLFF. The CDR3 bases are TGTGCCAGCAGTCTCCCCGAGGGGCTGGTTGAAAAACTGTTTTTT.

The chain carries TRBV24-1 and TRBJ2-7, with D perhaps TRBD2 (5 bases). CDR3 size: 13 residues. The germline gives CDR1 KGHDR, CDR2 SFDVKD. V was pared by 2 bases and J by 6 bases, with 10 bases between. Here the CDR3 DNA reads TGTGCCACCAGTGATTCCCTCCGGGGCGAGCAGTACTTC. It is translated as CATSDSLRGEQYF.

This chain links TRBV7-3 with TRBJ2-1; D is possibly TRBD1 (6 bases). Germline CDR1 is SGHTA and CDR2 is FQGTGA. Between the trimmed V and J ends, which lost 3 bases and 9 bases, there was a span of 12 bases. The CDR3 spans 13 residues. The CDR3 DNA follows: TGTGCCAGCAGCTTCTTACTACAGGGTGAGCAGTTCTTC. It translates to CASSFLLQGEQFF.